Below, 10 T cell receptor beta chains from the same sample are listed, as sequenced in a study of blood T cell repertoires in COVID-19 (dated by TCRdb to the early 2020s). The library was made by the immunoSEQ multiplex PCR assay. Not all clones reach the TCRdb copy of this immuneACCESS table, which keeps in-frame sequences only. Checked studies attribute under half of the gap to unresolved V genes and leave the rest unexplained. The sample has roughly 70,000 clones on record, approximately 89% of them singletons. Clones ranked in the top ten supply roughly 8.8% of the sample. Input material: peripheral blood. These receptors all stem from a man older than 75 with acute or convalescent COVID-19.

The V call is TRBV19, the J call TRBJ2-3, with D hard to call. Germline lookup yields CDR1 LNHDA and CDR2 SQIVND (reference sequence). The CDR3 length is 13 residues. Between the trimmed V and J ends, which lost 1 base and 3 bases, there was a span of 5 bases. The CDR3 bases are TGTGCCAGTAGTATAGTCAGGACAGATACGCAGTATTTT. This sequence encodes CASSIVRTDTQYF.

The rearrangement links TRBV3-1 (or the pseudogene TRBV3-2) to TRBJ1-3; possibly TRBD1 for D (5 bases). Trimming pared 4 bases from V and 4 bases from J, leaving 11 bases between. Germline assignment: CDR1 LGHDT and CDR2 YNNKEL (reference sequence). The CDR3 runs 14 residues. CDR3 DNA: TGTGCCAGCAGCCCAGGGTTAACCGGAAACACCATATATTTT. It translates to CASSPGLTGNTIYF.

The rearrangement links TRBV3-1 (or the pseudogene TRBV3-2) to TRBJ1-3; D may be TRBD1 (6 bases). Germline V CDR1 and CDR2: LGHDT, YNNKEL (reference sequence). V gave up 5 bases and J gave up 2 bases, with 13 bases separating them. The CDR3 length is 15 residues. The CDR3 region is CASSYSGTTGNTIYF. CDR3 sequence (DNA): TGTGCCAGCAGCTATTCTGGGACAACTGGAAACACCATATATTTT.

This clone came up once. This chain uses TRBV10-3 with TRBJ2-6, with D maybe TRBD1 (6 bases). Germline CDR1 and CDR2: ENHRY and SYGVKD. The CDR3 loop spans 17 amino acids. The ends were cut back, 0 bases at V and 3 bases at J, with 12 bases in the middle. This chain's CDR3 is CAISESTGTDGANVLTF. DNA of the CDR3: TGTGCCATCAGTGAGTCTACAGGGACGGATGGGGCCAACGTCCTGACTTTC.

The V and J genes are TRBV20-1 and TRBJ2-7; D uncertain. Trimming took 3 bases from V and 1 from J, leaving 16 bases between them. This CDR3 comprises 15 residues. Germline V gene sequence: CDR1 DFQATT, CDR2 SNEGSKA (reference sequence). The CDR3 DNA sequence: TGCAGTGCTAGTAGGAACGCCGAGGTGTCCTACGAGCAGTACTTC. Its translation: CSASRNAEVSYEQYF.

The rearrangement joins TRBV5-6 to TRBJ1-2; 11 nucleotides align to TRBD1. Unmatched junction bases numbered 7, after V lost 2 bases and J lost 4 bases. This CDR3 region has 16 residues. CDR1 is SGHDT, CDR2 YYEEEE, per germline. CDR3 sequence reads: CASSFWSGTGGYGYTF. The CDR3 nucleotides are TGTGCCAGCAGCTTCTGGTCCGGGACAGGGGGCTATGGCTACACCTTC.

The gene calls are TRBV27 and TRBJ2-7; D perhaps matches TRBD2 (6 bases). The germline gives CDR1 MNHEY, CDR2 SMNVEV (reference sequence). With 8 bases removed from V and 6 bases from J, the gap between germline ends came to 11 bases. The length of the CDR3 is 11 residues. The CDR3 protein is CASQARGEQYF. The CDR3 DNA sequence: TGTGCCAGCCAGGCGCGGGGCGAGCAGTACTTC.

This clone was detected only a few times. This rearrangement joins TRBV7-9 to TRBJ1-1; no firm D call. The V and J ends lost 4 bases and 0 bases respectively, with 12 bases between them. The CDR3 has 15 residues. CDR1 is SEHNR, CDR2 FQNEAQ, per germline (reference sequence). CDR3 residues: CASSSARLMNTEAFF. In DNA form, the CDR3 reads TGTGCCAGCAGCTCGGCGAGACTCATGAACACTGAAGCTTTCTTT.

The rearrangement uses TRBV2 and TRBJ2-7, with 9 positions matching TRBD1. With V trimmed by 6 bases and J by 4 bases, 7 bases remained unmatched. The CDR3 runs 14 residues. The germline gives CDR1 SNHLY, CDR2 FYNNEI. CDR3 residues: CASRLPGQGYEQYF. The CDR3 region has the DNA TGTGCCAGCAGGTTACCGGGACAGGGATACGAGCAGTACTTC.

This chain connects TRBV6-1 to TRBJ1-1; D is unclear. There are 15 residues in the CDR3. Trimming stripped 3 bases from V and 0 bases from J, with 11 bases between. Germline V gene data show CDR1 as MNHNS and CDR2 as SASEGT. CDR3 in amino acids: CASSESVTMNTEAFF. Written as DNA, the CDR3 is TGTGCCAGCAGTGAGTCAGTCACCATGAACACTGAAGCTTTCTTT.